This is a list of T cell receptor beta chains from one sample in a study of shared clonotypes between healthy human individuals. The table came from immunoSEQ multiplex PCR; TCRdb's copy has only in-frame clones and leaves some out. The sample lists about 2.4 million clones; 90% to 95% were seen once. Sequenced sample: naive CD4+ T cells sorted from blood. The receptors here all came from a man younger than 35 in good health. Each CDR3 is given with its conserved first and last residue. A D gene is named only where the DNA matches it firmly. Expanded clones get a size class; other rows say once, few or many, or leave the size out.

clone size	D gene	V gene	J gene	CDR3 DNA	CDR3 protein
NA	NA	TRBV6-6	TRBJ1-3	TGTGCCAGCAGTAAGATTGGAAACACCATATATTTT	CASSKIGNTIYF
NA	TRBD1	TRBV6-1	TRBJ1-1	TGTGCCAGCAGTGAAGACCGGGACAGGGGGCGTCGAGCGGGAGCTTTCTTT	CASSEDRDRGRRAGAFF
NA	NA	TRBV27	TRBJ1-6	TGTGCCAGCAGTGCCAGGGGAGGGAATTCACCCCTCCACTTT	CASSARGGNSPLHF
NA	TRBD1	TRBV7-2	TRBJ1-5	TGTGCCAGCAGTTTAAAGCCGGACAGGGTCAATCAGCCCCAGCATTTT	CASSLKPDRVNQPQHF
NA	NA	TRBV7-9	TRBJ2-2	TGTGCCAGCAGCCCGAGGGACACGTACACCGAGGAGCTGTTTTTT	CASSPRDTYTEELFF
NA	TRBD1	TRBV7-2	TRBJ2-7	TGTGCCAGCAGTAGACCGGGACAGGGAGTCGAGCAGTACTTC	CASSRPGQGVEQYF
NA	NA	TRBV7-2	TRBJ2-7	TGTGCCAGCAGCCCTCAAACGGTCGCCTACGAGCAGTACTTC	CASSPQTVAYEQYF
NA	NA	TRBV6-6	TRBJ1-3	TGTGCCAGCAGTTACTCAGGCGAAGGGGTGAACACCATATATTTT	CASSYSGEGVNTIYF
NA	NA	TRBV30	TRBJ2-3	TGTGCCTGGAGTGTAGGAGGTGCGGGATCTAGCACAGATACGCAGTATTTT	CAWSVGGAGSSTDTQYF
NA	NA	TRBV10-3	TRBJ2-5	TGTGCCATCCAGAATGGGGGCCGGGGAGAGACCCAGTACTTC	CAIQNGGRGETQYF
NA	TRBD1	TRBV5-1	TRBJ2-7	TGCGCCAGCAGCTTGGAGGGGGCGACCACCTACGAGCAGTACTTC	CASSLEGATTYEQYF
NA	NA	TRBV5-6	TRBJ1-4	TGTGCCAGCAGCTTACAGGGTTTTTTGATCGGAGCTAATGAAAAACTGTTTTTT	CASSLQGFLIGANEKLFF
NA	NA	TRBV19	TRBJ2-7	TGTGCCAGTAGTATTGGCGGGACAGCGCCCTACGAGCAGTACTTC	CASSIGGTAPYEQYF
NA	NA	TRBV6-6	TRBJ1-3	TGTGCCAGCAGTTACTCGACGGAGGGAAACACCATATATTTT	CASSYSTEGNTIYF
NA	NA	TRBV6-1	TRBJ2-6	TGTGCCAGCAGTGTCATAAGGGCCAACGTCCTGACTTTC	CASSVIRANVLTF
NA	TRBD1	TRBV6-6	TRBJ1-1	TGTGCCAGCGAGACCAGGGGGACCGGACAAGTGACTGAAGCTTTCTTT	CASETRGTGQVTEAFF
NA	TRBD2	TRBV6-5	TRBJ2-3	TGTGCCAGCAGTTACCGGGAGACTAGCGCAGATACGCAGTATTTT	CASSYRETSADTQYF
few	NA	TRBV5-1	TRBJ2-2	TGCGCCAGCAGCTTGGGAGGAGGTAGCGGGGAGCTGTTTTTT	CASSLGGGSGELFF
NA	NA	TRBV27	TRBJ2-1	TGTGCCAGCAGCTTGGGGTGGGGGGGGCGAAGATCCTACAATGAGCAGTTCTTC	CASSLGWGGRRSYNEQFF
NA	NA	TRBV19	TRBJ1-3	TGTGCCAGTAGTACGATCAGAAGACCGTTAAATTCTGGAAACACCATATATTTT	CASSTIRRPLNSGNTIYF
NA	TRBD1	TRBV4-1	TRBJ2-3	TGCGCCAGCAGCCAACTCCCCGGGACAGGCACAGATACGCAGTATTTT	CASSQLPGTGTDTQYF
NA	NA	TRBV6-6	TRBJ2-1	TGTGCCAGCAGTTCATTCGTAGCTGCTCGACCCAATGAGCAGTTCTTC	CASSSFVAARPNEQFF
once	NA	TRBV27	TRBJ1-5	TGTGCCAGCAGTTACGACAGGAATAGCAATCAGCCCCAGCATTTT	CASSYDRNSNQPQHF
NA	TRBD2	TRBV4-2	TRBJ2-2	TGTGCCAGCAGCCAAGGGACTAGCGGGGGTGGCGGGGAGCTGTTTTTT	CASSQGTSGGGGELFF
once	NA	TRBV7-2	TRBJ2-5	TGTGCCAGCAGCTTAGCGTGGGGCTCCGGGCGGGAGACCCAGTACTTC	CASSLAWGSGRETQYF
NA	TRBD1	TRBV18	TRBJ1-6	TGTGCCAGCTCACAAACGGGACAGATTAATTCACCCCTCCACTTT	CASSQTGQINSPLHF
NA	NA	TRBV7-7	TRBJ2-5	TGTGCTAGCAGCTTAGCTGGGACGAGCCAAGAGACCCAGTACTTC	CASSLAGTSQETQYF
NA	NA	TRBV7-9	TRBJ1-5	TGTGCCAGCAGCAAGGGCGAACAGGCGATAGAATCCAAACAGCCCCAGCATTTT	CASSKGEQAIESKQPQHF
NA	NA	TRBV11-2	TRBJ2-7	TGTGCCAGCAGAAATAGGGCTTGGGGGGACGAGCAGTACTTC	CASRNRAWGDEQYF
NA	NA	TRBV6-5	TRBJ2-5	TGTGCCAGCAGTTACCTAGAGCAAGAGACCCAGTACTTC	CASSYLEQETQYF
NA	NA	TRBV5-1	TRBJ1-3	TGCGCCAGCAGTTACGGGGGACCCTCTGGAAACACCATATATTTT	CASSYGGPSGNTIYF
NA	NA	TRBV5-4	TRBJ1-1	TGTGCCAGCAGCTTTGAGGGTTTGAACACTGAAGCTTTCTTT	CASSFEGLNTEAFF
NA	NA	TRBV5-1	TRBJ2-2	TGCGCCAGCGGCAGGGCCAACACCGGGGAGCTGTTTTTT	CASGRANTGELFF
NA	NA	TRBV7-9	TRBJ2-7	TGTGCCAGCAGCTTAATGCAGGGGTCGGAGGAGCAGTACTTC	CASSLMQGSEEQYF
NA	NA	TRBV7-3	TRBJ2-6	TGTGCCAGCAGCCCGCTGCATACTGGGGCCAACGTCCTGACTTTC	CASSPLHTGANVLTF
NA	NA	TRBV29-1	TRBJ2-5	TGCAGCGTTGAAACCTACCCCCCCAAAGAGACCCAGTACTTC	CSVETYPPKETQYF
NA	NA	TRBV6-4	TRBJ1-2	TGTGCCAGCAGTGACTCGACCTGGGGCCCCCTTTCCGGCTACACCTTC	CASSDSTWGPLSGYTF
NA	TRBD1	TRBV30	TRBJ2-1	TGTGCCTGGAGAGCGACAGGGAGCTCCTACAATGAGCAGTTCTTC	CAWRATGSSYNEQFF
NA	NA	TRBV18	TRBJ2-7	TGTGCCAGCTCACCCTTTGAGGGAGGATACTACGAGCAGTACTTC	CASSPFEGGYYEQYF
NA	NA	TRBV5-8	TRBJ2-7	TGTGCCAGCAGCTTGATAAGCGACCCTCGTCGGTACTTC	CASSLISDPRRYF
NA	NA	TRBV28	TRBJ2-7	TGTGCCAGCAGTAGGGGGGACGCCGGGACCACTTACGAGCAGTACTTC	CASSRGDAGTTYEQYF
few	NA	TRBV19	TRBJ1-6	TGTGCCAGTAACAGATCCGGGGGCGTCGGTTCACCCCTCCACTTT	CASNRSGGVGSPLHF
NA	NA	TRBV6-1	TRBJ1-5	TGTGCCAGCAGTGGCAGGGGACTACATCAGCCCCAGCATTTT	CASSGRGLHQPQHF